This is a list of T cell receptor beta chains from one sample in a study of tumor and adjacent non-tumor tissue in lung cancer. MiXCR was run by TCRdb on the multiplex PCR reads, yielding one entry per CDR3 protein. The sample has about 80,000 distinct CDR3 sequences; approximately 80% are singletons. The specimen was distant non-tumor lung tissue. The source of these receptors is a man aged 55 to 70 with non-small cell lung cancer. Each CDR3 is given with its conserved first and last residue. The order of the fields is V gene, clone size, J gene, D gene, CDR3 protein, CDR3 DNA. The D gene is left open where the match is weak. Not all rows give a size; the values are once, few, many and, for expanded clones, a class.

V: TRBV4-1
size: -
J: TRBJ2-4
D: -
CDR3: CTSSQEGLAGGRDIQYF
DNA: TGCACCAGTAGCCAAGAAGGGCTAGCTGGGGGTCGCGACATTCAGTACTTC

V: TRBV6-5
size: -
J: TRBJ1-6
D: TRBD1
CDR3: CASNYSGTGWNSPLYF
DNA: TGTGCCAGCAATTACTCCGGGACAGGGTGGAATTCACCCCTCTACTTT

V: TRBV5-4
size: -
J: TRBJ2-3
D: TRBD2
CDR3: CASGSGEYSDMQYF
DNA: TGTGCCAGCGGAAGCGGGGAGTACTCAGATATGCAGTATTTT

V: TRBV10-2
size: -
J: TRBJ2-3
D: -
CDR3: CASSESSCTLVGGTDTQYF
DNA: TGCGCCAGCAGTGAGTCCTCCTGCACACTAGTGGGGGGCACAGATACGCAGTATTTT

V: TRBV11-2
size: -
J: TRBJ2-2
D: TRBD2
CDR3: CASSLVSGGTNIGELFF
DNA: TGTGCCAGCAGCTTAGTTAGCGGGGGGACGAACATCGGGGAGCTGTTTTTT

V: TRBV11-3
size: few
J: TRBJ2-3
D: -
CDR3: CASNFVRGARDTQYF
DNA: TGTGCTAGCAATTTCGTGAGGGGGGCGAGGGATACGCAGTATTTT

V: TRBV20-1
size: -
J: TRBJ2-2
D: -
CDR3: CSAREEMGEYTGELFF
DNA: TGCAGTGCTAGAGAGGAGATGGGTGAGTACACCGGGGAGCTGTTTTTT

V: TRBV6-2/TRBV6-3
size: -
J: TRBJ2-5
D: -
CDR3: CANSYSPEVETQYF
DNA: TGTGCCAACAGTTACTCTCCGGAGGTGGAGACCCAGTACTTT

V: TRBV11-3
size: -
J: TRBJ2-5
D: -
CDR3: CASSLYPGARRGETLYF
DNA: TGTGCCAGCAGCTTATATCCTGGCGCGAGGAGGGGAGAGACCCTGTACTTC

V: TRBV11-3
size: -
J: TRBJ1-1
D: -
CDR3: CVSSLQWNTEAFF
DNA: TGTGTCAGCAGTCTTCAGTGGAACACTGAAGCTTTCTTT

V: TRBV7-9
size: -
J: TRBJ1-2
D: -
CDR3: CASSLGPGLNYGYTF
DNA: TGTGCCAGCAGCTTAGGCCCGGGGCTCAACTATGGCTACACCTTC

V: TRBV11-1
size: once
J: TRBJ2-2
D: -
CDR3: CVSSLRTGITGELFF
DNA: TGTGTCAGCAGCTTACGTACAGGGATCACCGGGGAGCTGTTTTTT

V: TRBV20-1
size: once
J: TRBJ1-2
D: TRBD1
CDR3: CSAGEWAGGAYGYTF
DNA: TGCAGTGCTGGAGAGTGGGCAGGGGGCGCGTATGGTTACACCTTC

V: TRBV11-2
size: -
J: TRBJ2-5
D: -
CDR3: CASSSTMEGPKETRYF
DNA: TGTGCCAGCAGCTCCACAATGGAGGGGCCAAAGGAGACTCGGTACTTC

V: TRBV12-3/TRBV12-4
size: many
J: TRBJ2-4
D: -
CDR3: CASSLKLGAKNIQYF
DNA: TGTGCCAGCAGTTTAAAACTTGGGGCCAAAAACATTCAGTACTTC

V: TRBV6-6
size: many
J: TRBJ2-7
D: TRBD1
CDR3: CASSSRGTGSYEQYF
DNA: TGTGCCAGCAGTTCCCGAGGGACAGGGTCCTACGAGCAGTACTTC

V: TRBV5-6
size: -
J: TRBJ1-1
D: -
CDR3: CASSLGANTKAFF
DNA: TGTGCCAGCAGCTTAGGCGCGAACACTAAAGCTTTCTTT

V: TRBV11-2
size: -
J: TRBJ2-3
D: TRBD2
CDR3: CTSSFLAGCVQQYF
DNA: TGTACGAGCAGCTTTCTAGCGGGGTGCGTTCAGCAGTATTTT

V: TRBV11-2
size: -
J: TRBJ1-1
D: -
CDR3: CASSLDQGTEVFF
DNA: TGTGCCAGCAGCCTAGATCAGGGGACTGAAGTTTTCTTT

V: TRBV4-2
size: -
J: TRBJ1-1
D: -
CDR3: CASSQIGQLESTEAFF
DNA: TGTGCCAGCAGCCAAATCGGACAGCTTGAGAGTACTGAAGCTTTCTTT

V: TRBV20-1
size: -
J: TRBJ2-7
D: -
CDR3: CGAMTRGLSYEQYF
DNA: TGCGGTGCTATGACGCGGGGTCTCTCCTACGAGCAGTACTTC

V: TRBV6-1
size: -
J: TRBJ1-1
D: -
CDR3: CASSEDRGDTVVFF
DNA: TGTGCCAGCAGTGAAGACAGAGGCGACACTGTAGTTTTCTTT

V: TRBV5-4
size: -
J: TRBJ2-3
D: TRBD1
CDR3: CASGSRGHTDTQYF
DNA: TGTGCTAGCGGAAGCAGGGGGCACACAGATACGCAGTATTTT

V: TRBV12-3/TRBV12-4
size: -
J: TRBJ1-1
D: -
CDR3: CASRISTGAEVFF
DNA: TGTGCCAGCAGAATATCCACTGGGGCTGAAGTTTTCTTT

V: TRBV5-1
size: -
J: TRBJ1-3
D: -
CDR3: CASSPDSGNTIYF
DNA: TGCGCCAGCAGCCCAGACTCTGGAAACACCATATATTTT

V: TRBV4-3
size: -
J: TRBJ2-1
D: -
CDR3: CSSIQEGLYDEQFF
DNA: TGCTCCAGCATCCAAGAGGGACTTTATGATGAGCAGTTCTTC

V: TRBV6-2/TRBV6-3
size: -
J: TRBJ2-7
D: -
CDR3: CAISWKVFEQYF
DNA: TGTGCCATCAGTTGGAAAGTTTTCGAGCAGTACTTC

V: TRBV11-3
size: -
J: TRBJ2-7
D: -
CDR3: CASSVGGYSYEQYF
DNA: TGTGCCAGCAGCGTCGGGGGATACTCCTACGAGCAGTACTTC

V: TRBV4-3
size: -
J: TRBJ2-3
D: -
CDR3: CTSSPAWSGPDTQYF
DNA: TGCACCAGCAGCCCCGCTTGGTCTGGTCCAGATACGCAGTATTTT

V: TRBV11-3
size: -
J: TRBJ1-1
D: -
CDR3: CDSSLDGDTVNTEASF
DNA: TGTGACAGCAGCTTAGATGGGGACACGGTGAACACTGAAGCTTCCTTT

V: TRBV6-1
size: many
J: TRBJ1-6
D: -
CDR3: CASSESQPPSPLHF
DNA: TGTGCCAGCAGTGAATCGCAGCCCCCTTCACCCCTCCACTTT

V: TRBV11-3
size: -
J: TRBJ2-1
D: -
CDR3: CASSDDIESYNEQFF
DNA: TGTGCCAGCAGCGACGACATAGAATCCTACAATGAACAGTTCTTC

V: TRBV11-3
size: -
J: TRBJ1-1
D: -
CDR3: CTSSLAGAEAFF
DNA: TGTACCAGCAGCCTAGCGGGGGCTGAAGCTTTCTTT